Below, one T cell receptor beta chain is given with its context. Germline loops: CDR1 MNHEY, CDR2 SVGEGT. The CDR3 is 16 amino acids. V lost 5 bases, J lost 6 bases, and 22 bases lay in between. These data are taken from a study of patients and donors after allogeneic stem cell transplantation. Each CDR3 protein gets one entry after TCRdb re-called the RT-PCR reads with MiXCR. The profile shows about 410,000 distinct CDR3 sequences, 15% to 20% of them singletons. Material for sequencing was blood, either unsorted or a sorted T cell fraction (not recorded which). V gene TRBV6-2 or TRBV6-3 combines with J gene TRBJ1-1, with a possible D match to TRBD1 (6 bases). The origin of this receptor is a human donor who was either an allogeneic HSCT recipient or a stem cell or donor lymphocyte infusion donor (not recorded which). It is not recorded whose cells these are; they may come from a transplant donor. As DNA, the CDR3 is TGTGCCAGCAGTGGCCCGTGGGGGGGGCGCATCGCTGAAGCTTTCTTT. Amino acids: CASSGPWGGRIAEAFF.